This TCR beta chain was sequenced in a study of T cells in Graves' hyperthyroidism and ophthalmopathy. Template material for amplifying TCR beta CDR3 regions consisted of RNA transcripts. Carried out on the TCR CDR3, a first-round RT-PCR used the HTBI primer set. MiXCR, run by TCRdb on the multiplex PCR reads, gives a single entry per CDR3 protein. The sample has roughly 580,000 distinct CDR3 sequences, over 11% seen once. The CDR3 extends over 13 amino acids. Germline V lookup: CDR1 LNHDA, CDR2 SQIVND (reference sequence). V lost 8 bases to trimming and J lost 3 bases, with 14 bases between them. This clonotype showed up many times.

Sequences were obtained from blood. The sequence was collected from a woman aged 30 to 39 with Graves' hyperthyroidism that later progressed to Graves' ophthalmopathy. The rearrangement links TRBV19 to TRBJ2-7; D is possibly TRBD2 (6 bases). CDR3 sequence: CASATEGGYEQYF. DNA for the CDR3: TGTGCCAGTGCTACCGAGGGAGGCTACGAGCAGTACTTC.